In its sample, the clone carrying this T cell receptor beta chain was seen once. The authors' processing: Amplifying reference gene primers gave estimates of nucleated cell counts. Repertoires were generated with immunoSEQ multiplex PCR, while TCRdb's copy carries only in-frame clones and drops some. V and J calls and clone size are copied from that table; D and trimming were computed from the DNA. In the table there are under 40,000 clones, around 85% of which are singletons. This CDR3 has 14 amino acids. CDR1 is MNHEY and CDR2 is SVGAGI in the germline V gene. Trimming took 7 bases from V and 0 from J, leaving 9 bases between them. These data are taken from a study of blood T cell repertoires in COVID-19. Study information: Italy, Spain and the United States were the sources of the convalescent and acute COVID-19 samples. The cDNA or gDNA used as material had been derived from T cells, B-cell-depleted T cells, or PBMCs.

The clonotype originates from a woman of 80 years or more with active or convalescent COVID-19. The chain is built from TRBV6-5 and TRBJ1-4; maybe TRBD1 (5 bases). Material for sequencing was peripheral blood. In DNA form, the CDR3 reads TGTGCCAGCACCAGGACACCAACTAATGAAAAACTGTTTTTT. This encodes CASTRTPTNEKLFF.